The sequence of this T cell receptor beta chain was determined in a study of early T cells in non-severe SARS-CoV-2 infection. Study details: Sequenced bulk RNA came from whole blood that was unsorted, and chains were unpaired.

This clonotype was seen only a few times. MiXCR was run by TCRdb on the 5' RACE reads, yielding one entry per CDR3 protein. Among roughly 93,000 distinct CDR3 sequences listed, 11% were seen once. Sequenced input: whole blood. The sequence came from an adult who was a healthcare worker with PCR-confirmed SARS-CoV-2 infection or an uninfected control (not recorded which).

DNA of the CDR3: TGTGCCACCAGTGATTTGCCACAGGGCGGGATGAACACTGAAGCTTTCTTT. Encoded protein: CATSDLPQGGMNTEAFF. This rearrangement joins TRBV24-1 to TRBJ1-1; a possible D gene is TRBD1 (6 bases). The CDR3 consists of 17 residues. V lost 0 bases and J lost 0, with 13 bases in between. Per the germline V gene, CDR1 is KGHDR and CDR2 is SFDVKD.